These 30 T cell receptor beta chains came from one sample sequenced in a study of T cells in tuberculosis. Sequencing was performed with immunoSEQ multiplex PCR; in TCRdb, only in-frame clones are kept and a portion is missing. The sample lists 25,000 to 35,000 clones, 92% occurring once. Time point indicated: new active TB diagnosis, blood taken before or within 7 days of starting treatment. Sequences were derived from PBMCs, sampled at tuberculosis diagnosis. These receptors originate from an adult with tuberculosis. Some clones in this sample may be carry-over from other donors' samples.

V and J are TRBV30 and TRBJ2-4; D is perhaps TRBD2 (7 bases). Germline V gives CDR1 GTSNPN, CDR2 SVGIG (reference sequence). Trimming cost V 0 bases and J 1 base, with 10 bases left between them. This CDR3 contains 15 residues. In nucleotides, the CDR3 is TGTGCCTGGAGTGTAGGGGGGGCTGCCAAAAACATTCAGTACTTC. This codes for CAWSVGGAAKNIQYF.

The chain carries TRBV2 and TRBJ2-7, with TRBD2 identical over 10 bases. CDR3 size: 15 residues. Germline CDR1 is SNHLY and CDR2 is FYNNEI. V lost 6 bases and J lost 0; bases outside the gene matches: 5. The CDR3 loop is CASRSSGGYSYEQYF. The CDR3 nucleotides are TGTGCCAGCAGATCTAGCGGGGGCTACTCCTACGAGCAGTACTTC.

The chain carries TRBV4-2 and TRBJ1-2; D perhaps matches TRBD1 (5 bases). V shed 0 bases and J shed 4 bases, with 12 bases lying between them. The CDR3 extends over 15 amino acids. CDR1 LGHNA and CDR2 YNFKEQ come from the germline V gene. This CDR3 is CASSQEGGTAYGYTF. The CDR3 DNA follows: TGTGCCAGCAGCCAAGAAGGCGGGACTGCCTATGGCTACACCTTC.

This rearrangement joins TRBV27 to TRBJ1-2, with 9 bases aligning to TRBD1. Germline assignment: CDR1 MNHEY and CDR2 SMNVEV (reference sequence). The ends lost 5 bases at V and 11 bases at J; junction bases unmatched: 12. The CDR3 sequence is 14 residues long. The CDR3 DNA is TGTGCCAGCAGTCTACAGGCCGACAGGGGGAGGTACACCTTC. Its protein is CASSLQADRGRYTF.

The gene calls are TRBV5-6 and TRBJ1-6, with 7 bases aligning to TRBD1. With 4 bases clipped from V and 10 bases from J, the junction kept 8 bases outside the gene matches. This CDR3 contains 14 residues. The germline V gene has CDR1 SGHDT and CDR2 YYEEEE. The CDR3 DNA is TGTGCCAGCAGCCCCGGGGACAGTGGCTCACCCCTCCACTTT. Translating it yields CASSPGDSGSPLHF.

V usage is TRBV5-1 and J usage is TRBJ2-1; 8 bases map to TRBD1. CDR3 length: 18 residues. With V trimmed by 3 bases and J by 8 bases, 19 bases remained unmatched. The germline V gene has CDR1 SGHRS and CDR2 YFSETQ. The CDR3 DNA sequence: TGCGCCAGCAGCTACCGTGTCCCGGGACAGGTAACAGGGGATGAGCAGTTCTTC. This translates into CASSYRVPGQVTGDEQFF.

The rearrangement uses TRBV10-2 and TRBJ2-3; D is possibly TRBD2 (7 bases). This CDR3 has 15 amino acids. Germline CDR1 WSHSY, CDR2 SAAADI. The V and J ends lost 7 bases and 1 base respectively, with 15 bases between them. CDR3 amino acids: CASTWGGPGTDTQYF. The CDR3 nucleotides read TGCGCCAGCACCTGGGGGGGGCCGGGCACAGATACGCAGTATTTT.

The chain combines TRBV4-1 with TRBJ2-3; TRBD2 agrees at 7 bases. The germline V gene has CDR1 MGHRA and CDR2 YSYEKL. The CDR3 contains 15 residues. V trimming: 1 base; J trimming: 3 bases; junction bases outside the gene matches: 4. CDR3 nucleotide sequence: TGCGCCAGCAGCCAAGCGGGGAGGGTTACAGATACGCAGTATTTT. Encoded protein: CASSQAGRVTDTQYF.

The genes are TRBV18 and TRBJ1-2; 12 nucleotides agree with TRBD1. The CDR3 is 15 residues long. Per the germline V gene, CDR1 is KGHSH and CDR2 is LQKENI. The V segment lost 4 bases and the J segment 5 bases; nucleotides outside the gene matches: 5. The chain's CDR3 is CASSLGQGARYGYTF. The DNA for the CDR3 is TGTGCCAGCTCACTGGGACAGGGGGCAAGATATGGCTACACCTTC.

This rearrangement joins TRBV5-5 to TRBJ2-7; D remains ambiguous. The CDR3 runs to 13 residues. Germline V gene data show CDR1 as SGHKS and CDR2 as YYEKEE (reference sequence). V lost 1 base, J lost 0 bases, and 5 bases lay in between. This CDR3 reads CASSLRLSYEQYF. In DNA, the CDR3 is TGTGCCAGCAGCTTGCGACTCTCCTACGAGCAGTACTTC. Full variable domain (remainder filled in from reference TRBV5-5 and TRBJ2-7): DAGVTQSPTHLIKTRGQQVTLRCSPISGHKSVSWYQQVLGQGPQFIFQYYEKEERGRGNFPDRFSARQFPNYSSELNVNALLLGDSALYLCASSLRLSYEQYFGPGTRLTVT.

The J gene is TRBJ2-7, the V gene TRBV29-1; a possible D gene is TRBD1 (5 bases). Germline V lookup: CDR1 SQVTM, CDR2 ANQGSEA. The CDR3 extends over 12 amino acids. V lost 6 bases and J lost 5, with 14 bases in between. The CDR3 sequence: CSVPWGLDEQYF. CDR3 coding DNA: TGCAGCGTCCCGTGGGGCCTGGACGAGCAGTACTTC.

The rearrangement joins TRBV7-2 to TRBJ1-2; TRBD1 agrees at 11 bases. V was clipped by 3 bases and J by 5 bases; unmatched bases: 5. Germline CDR1 reads SGHTA; CDR2 reads FQGNSA. This CDR3 spans 15 amino acids. The DNA for the CDR3 is TGTGCCAGCAGCTTTGCGGACAGGGGGCTTTATGGCTACACCTTC. This gives the protein CASSFADRGLYGYTF.

V and J are TRBV6-1 and TRBJ2-1; the D gene is possibly TRBD1 (6 bases). Germline V gives CDR1 MNHNS, CDR2 SASEGT. The CDR3 is made up of 17 amino acids. V lost 4 bases, J lost 0 bases, and 16 bases lay in between. For the CDR3, the DNA is TGTGCCAGCAGTGTTATCCCAGGGGCGTCCTCCTACAATGAGCAGTTCTTC. This gives the protein CASSVIPGASSYNEQFF.

The chain combines TRBV2 with TRBJ1-3; D gene uncertain. This CDR3 has 14 residues. V gave up 0 bases and J gave up 2 bases, with 5 bases separating them. The germline CDR1 and CDR2 sequences are SNHLY and FYNNEI. The CDR3 region is CASSEAAPGNTIYF. Written as DNA, the CDR3 is TGTGCCAGCAGTGAAGCAGCCCCTGGAAACACCATATATTTT.

The chain carries TRBV7-6 and TRBJ2-7; 9 nucleotides line up with TRBD1. This CDR3 has 15 amino acids. Germline V gives CDR1 SGHVS, CDR2 FNYEAQ. The V gene end was trimmed by 5 bases and the J gene end by 2 bases; junction bases not matched to a gene: 7. The CDR3 DNA reads TGTGCCAGCAGCGCGGGGGACAGGGACCCCTACGAGCAGTACTTC. Protein sequence: CASSAGDRDPYEQYF.

This chain connects TRBV13 to TRBJ2-7; D possibly corresponds to TRBD1 (5 bases). This CDR3 has 15 residues. The V gene lost 0 bases and the J gene lost 3 bases, with 12 bases spanning the gap. CDR1 PRHDT and CDR2 FYEKMQ come from the germline V gene (reference sequence). The CDR3 here is CASSLGDGHLYEQYF. The CDR3 DNA sequence: TGTGCCAGCAGCTTAGGAGACGGACACCTCTACGAGCAGTACTTC.

This chain uses TRBV25-1 with TRBJ1-2; TRBD1 matches 9 bases. CDR3 size: 16 residues. The V gene's germline CDR1 is MGHDK and CDR2 SYGVNS. Trimming removed 4 bases from V and 3 bases from J; junction bases left unmatched: 9. The CDR3 bases are TGTGCCAGCAGTGGCCCATCGGACAGGGGATACTATGGCTACACCTTC. Amino acid sequence: CASSGPSDRGYYGYTF.

This chain uses TRBV14 with TRBJ1-6; possibly TRBD1 for D (6 bases). The CDR3 consists of 16 residues. Per germline, CDR1 SGHDN and CDR2 FVKESK. With 1 base removed from V and 7 bases from J, the gap between germline ends came to 14 bases. Here the CDR3 reads CASSQGTGGANSPLHF. In DNA form, the CDR3 reads TGTGCCAGCAGCCAAGGCACGGGGGGCGCGAATTCACCCCTCCACTTT.

The chain couples TRBV18 to TRBJ2-1, with TRBD2 identical over 13 bases. With V trimmed by 3 bases and J by 6 bases, 5 bases remained unmatched. Germline CDR1 KGHSH, CDR2 LQKENI. The CDR3 is 16 residues long. The CDR3 spells CASSPTSGGAPNEQFF. The CDR3, as DNA: TGTGCCAGCTCACCCACTAGCGGGGGGGCCCCCAATGAGCAGTTCTTC.

The rearrangement uses TRBV9 and TRBJ1-4; no clear D gene. Germline lookup yields CDR1 SGDLS and CDR2 YYNGEE. Trimming took 4 bases from V and 4 from J, leaving 14 bases between them. This CDR3 is built from 15 residues. The CDR3 sequence is CASSPRGRGNEKLFF. The CDR3 DNA is TGTGCCAGCAGCCCTCGTGGGAGAGGTAATGAAAAACTGTTTTTT.

The CDR3 bases are TGTGCCAGCAGTCCATCCCGGAACCTAGTCCAGCCCCAGCATTTT. Translated, it gives CASSPSRNLVQPQHF. This sequence joins TRBV6-5 and TRBJ1-5; D remains ambiguous. Per germline, CDR1 MNHEY and CDR2 SVGAGI. The CDR3 consists of 15 residues. V was clipped by 5 bases and J by 7 bases, with 18 bases between them.

CDR3 sequence: CASSPGVQGGDEQFF. For the CDR3, the DNA is TGTGCCAGCTCACCAGGCGTACAGGGTGGCGATGAGCAGTTCTTC. The chain recombines TRBV18 with TRBJ2-1; tentatively, D is TRBD1 (6 bases). CDR3 size: 15 residues. Trimming pared 2 bases from V and 8 bases from J, leaving 16 bases between. Looked up from germline, CDR1 is KGHSH and CDR2 is LQKENI. Using reference TRBV18 and TRBJ2-1 for the parts outside the CDR3, the full variable domain is NAGVMQNPRHLVRRRGQEARLRCSPMKGHSHVYWYRQLPEEGLKFMVYLQKENIIDESGMPKERFSAEFPKEGPSILRIQQVVRGDSAAYFCASSPGVQGGDEQFFGPGTRLTVL.

The J gene is TRBJ2-3, the V gene TRBV6-1; 8 bases are a match to TRBD2. The V segment lost 4 bases and the J segment 2 bases; nucleotides outside the gene matches: 11. CDR1 is MNHNS, CDR2 SASEGT, per germline. This CDR3 is built from 17 residues. The CDR3 loop reads CASSVPHAGGITDTQYF. The CDR3 region has the DNA TGTGCCAGCAGTGTTCCTCACGCGGGGGGAATCACAGATACGCAGTATTTT.

A word on this clone: Other DNA sequences in the sample encode the same CDR3. The gene calls are TRBV19 and TRBJ1-5; D gene unclear. The germline gives CDR1 LNHDA, CDR2 SQIVND (reference sequence). The CDR3 contains 13 residues. Trimming stripped 4 bases from V and 2 bases from J, with 6 bases between. The CDR3 DNA is TGTGCCAGTAGTAATCGAGGCAATCAGCCCCAGCATTTT. Translated, it gives CASSNRGNQPQHF.

The chain couples TRBV11-2 to TRBJ2-5, with D unresolved. The ends were cut back, 5 bases at V and 5 bases at J, with 9 bases in the middle. The CDR3 runs 12 residues. Germline V gene data show CDR1 as SGHAT and CDR2 as FQNNGV. CDR3 sequence: CASSPNSETQYF. The CDR3 nucleotides are TGTGCCAGCAGCCCAAATAGCGAGACCCAGTACTTC. Combining the CDR3 with reference TRBV11-2 and TRBJ2-5 gives the whole variable domain EAGVAQSPRYKIIEKRQSVAFWCNPISGHATLYWYQQILGQGPKLLIQFQNNGVVDDSQLPKDRFSAERLKGVDSTLKIQPAKLEDSAVYLCASSPNSETQYFGPGTRLLVL.

This chain links TRBV6-4 with TRBJ1-4; 7 bases are shared with TRBD1. The CDR3 spans 15 residues. V lost 5 bases, J lost 6 bases, and 9 bases stayed unmatched. The germline V gene has CDR1 MRHNA and CDR2 SNTAGT. CDR3 residues: CASSPTTGYHEKLFF. CDR3 sequence (DNA): TGTGCCAGCAGTCCCACGACAGGGTATCATGAAAAACTGTTTTTT.

The chain employs TRBV6-4 and TRBJ2-2; D is uncertain. Germline CDR1 is MRHNA and CDR2 is SNTAGT. With 6 bases removed from V and 6 bases from J, the gap between germline ends came to 14 bases. This CDR3 spans 14 amino acids. In nucleotides, the CDR3 is TGTGCCAGCAGACCGTCCAGGATGGCCGGGGAGCTGTTTTTT. This codes for CASRPSRMAGELFF.

The chain is built from TRBV10-2 and TRBJ2-1; 10 bases line up with TRBD2. Trimming cost V 6 bases and J 5 bases; bases outside gene matches: 7. Germline V gene lookup returns CDR1 WSHSY and CDR2 SAAADI. CDR3 length: 15 residues. The CDR3 is CASSPFSGGDNEQFF. Written as DNA, the CDR3 is TGCGCCAGCAGCCCTTTCAGCGGGGGGGACAATGAGCAGTTCTTC.

The chain combines TRBV5-1 with TRBJ2-2, with a tentative D call TRBD1 (5 bases). Germline V gives CDR1 SGHRS, CDR2 YFSETQ. This CDR3 contains 15 residues. The V end lost 0 bases, the J end lost 5 bases, and 11 bases lay between the germline ends. Here the CDR3 DNA reads TGCGCCAGCAGCTTGGGCGCCAGGGTAACCGGGGAGCTGTTTTTT. This sequence encodes CASSLGARVTGELFF.

The V and J genes are TRBV29-1 and TRBJ2-5, with D possibly matching TRBD2 (5 bases). From germline, CDR1 is SQVTM and CDR2 ANQGSEA. The V and J ends lost 2 bases and 5 bases respectively, with 12 bases between them. This CDR3 spans 13 amino acids. CDR3 in DNA: TGCAGCGTTGAACGAGGGTTTGGGGAGACCCAGTACTTC. Amino acids: CSVERGFGETQYF.